This entry lists 10 T cell receptor beta chains sequenced from one sample in a study of cytomegalovirus exposure and HLA in healthy donors. Primers: 60 Vbeta forward and 13 Jbeta reverse. The method was immunoSEQ multiplex PCR; TCRdb's version includes in-frame clones alone and lacks a portion of them. The sample is made up of 130,000 to 150,000 clones, and the top ten hold less than 3.5% of it. Sequencing input: PBMCs. The receptors stem from a man aged 40-50 years in good health and CMV-seronegative.

This rearrangement joins TRBV15 to TRBJ2-3; D is possibly TRBD1 (5 bases). V gave up 10 bases and J gave up 0 bases, with 14 bases separating them. In germline, CDR1 is LNHNV, CDR2 YYDKDF (reference sequence). The CDR3 has 14 residues. CDR3 loop: CASKDITSTDTQYF. The CDR3 DNA reads TGTGCCAGCAAGGACATAACTAGCACAGATACGCAGTATTTT. Drawing the rest from reference TRBV15 and TRBJ2-3, the complete variable domain is DAMVIQNPRYQVTQFGKPVTLSCSQTLNHNVMYWYQQKSSQAPKLLFHYYDKDFNNEADTPDNFQSRRPNTSFCFLDIRSPGLGDTAMYLCASKDITSTDTQYFGPGTRLTVL.

The chain carries TRBV9 and TRBJ2-5, with D perhaps TRBD2 (5 bases). The CDR3 is 15 residues long. V was pared by 3 bases and J by 2 bases, with 14 bases between. CDR1 is SGDLS and CDR2 is YYNGEE in the germline V gene. CDR3 amino acids: CASSGGGGEQETQYF. The CDR3 nucleotides read TGTGCCAGCAGCGGTGGAGGTGGGGAACAAGAGACCCAGTACTTC.

This rearrangement joins TRBV27 to TRBJ2-7, with no clear D. Germline CDR1 MNHEY, CDR2 SMNVEV (reference sequence). With 2 bases removed from V and 0 bases from J, the gap between germline ends came to 5 bases. The CDR3 totals 13 residues. The CDR3 bases are TGTGCCAGCAGTTTAATTCGCTCCTACGAGCAGTACTTC. Protein: CASSLIRSYEQYF.

The genes are TRBV5-1 and TRBJ1-1; TRBD1 is a possible D gene (5 bases). V was shortened by 4 bases and J by 2 bases, with 12 bases between the two germline ends. The CDR3 runs to 14 residues. CDR1 and CDR2 (germline): SGHRS, YFSETQ. Here the CDR3 reads CASSGGGINTEAFF. In DNA, the CDR3 is TGCGCCAGCAGCGGGGGGGGGATCAACACTGAAGCTTTCTTT.

V and J are TRBV27 and TRBJ1-2, with D possibly matching TRBD1 (6 bases). The CDR3 contains 13 residues. Trimming stripped 4 bases from V and 8 bases from J, with 14 bases between. CDR1 and CDR2 (germline): MNHEY, SMNVEV (reference sequence). CDR3 DNA: TGTGCCAGCAGTTCTCAGGGGAGTGAAGGCTACACCTTC. Translation gives CASSSQGSEGYTF.

V usage is TRBV5-1 and J usage is TRBJ1-2; 7 bases are shared with TRBD1. CDR1 and CDR2 from the germline V gene are SGHRS and YFSETQ. The CDR3 is 14 amino acids. V gave up 0 bases and J gave up 4 bases; unmatched junction bases: 3. CDR3 sequence: CASSLEAGGYGYTF. The CDR3 DNA reads as TGCGCCAGCAGCTTGGAGGCAGGGGGCTATGGCTACACCTTC.

DNA of the CDR3: TGTGCCAGCAGCTTAGCGATTTTAGCGGGGGGAGGTGATACGCAGTATTTT. This translates into CASSLAILAGGGDTQYF. This rearrangement joins TRBV7-8 to TRBJ2-3; 10 bases are a match to TRBD2. Per the germline V gene, CDR1 is SGHVS and CDR2 is FQNEAQ. Trimming removed 0 bases from V and 6 bases from J; junction bases left unmatched: 9. The CDR3 length is 17 residues.

J is TRBJ1-1 and V is TRBV7-2; 9 bases are a match to TRBD1. The CDR3 contains 15 residues. J gave up 3 bases and V 4 bases, and 6 bases lay outside the gene matches. Germline CDR1 and CDR2: SGHTA and FQGNSA. CDR3 loop: CASSSGDRGDTEAFF. The CDR3 nucleotides are TGTGCCAGCAGCTCTGGTGACAGGGGGGACACTGAAGCTTTCTTT.

The chain carries TRBV2 and TRBJ2-7; perhaps TRBD1 as D (6 bases). CDR1 SNHLY and CDR2 FYNNEI come from the germline V gene. This CDR3 has 15 amino acids. The ends were cut back, 8 bases at V and 5 bases at J, with 22 bases in the middle. The CDR3 DNA follows: TGTGCCAGCTCTCCGAAGGTTACAGGGTCAAACGAGCAGTACTTC. This translates into CASSPKVTGSNEQYF.

This chain uses TRBV7-2 with TRBJ1-1, with TRBD1 as a possible D gene (5 bases). From germline, CDR1 is SGHTA and CDR2 FQGNSA. V was cut by 2 bases and J by 3 bases, with 13 bases left in between. This CDR3 has 15 residues. CDR3 coding DNA: TGTGCCAGCAGCTTATATATGGGGGGGGACACTGAAGCTTTCTTT. Amino acids: CASSLYMGGDTEAFF.